A selection of T cell receptor beta chains follows, all from one sample in a study of blood T cell repertoires in COVID-19. The protocol was immunoSEQ multiplex PCR, while the TCRdb copy is restricted to in-frame clones and leaves out a portion. This sample yields about 100,000 clones, of which 80% to 85% are seen a single time; approximately 4.1% belongs to the top ten. Input material: peripheral blood. These receptors all come from a human donor in a cohort sampled during active COVID-19. The CDR3 runs from the conserved cysteine through the conserved F or W. D genes are given only for firm matches. The size of a clone is reported for some rows only, either as once, few or many, or as a class for expanded clones.

TRBV30	TRBJ1-6	TRBD1	18	NA	TGTGCCTGGAGTTCCCGGACAGGGGGAAGCTCCTATAATTCACCCCTCCACTTT	CAWSSRTGGSSYNSPLHF
TRBV7-2	TRBJ1-1	NA	15	NA	TGTGCCAGCAGCCCTAGTGCGGGATTGTCCACTGAAGCTTTCTTT	CASSPSAGLSTEAFF
TRBV6-4	TRBJ2-3	TRBD2	16	NA	TGTGCCAGCAGTGAGGCGGCGGGAGCAGGCACAGATACGCAGTATTTT	CASSEAAGAGTDTQYF
TRBV28	TRBJ1-1	NA	13	NA	TGTGCCAGCAGTCCACAGGTTAACACTGAAGCTTTCTTT	CASSPQVNTEAFF
TRBV28	TRBJ1-1	NA	13	NA	TGTGCCAGCAGACTTAACAGGGTAACTGAAGCTTTCTTT	CASRLNRVTEAFF
TRBV4-1	TRBJ1-2	NA	13	once	TGCGCCAGCAGCCGGTTAGGACTCATGGGCTACACCTTC	CASSRLGLMGYTF
TRBV7-2	TRBJ1-6	NA	16	NA	TGTGCCAGCAGGGCAGACGGACAGTCCTATAATTCACCCCTCCACTTT	CASRADGQSYNSPLHF
TRBV11-2	TRBJ2-3	NA	14	few	TGTGCCAGCAGGCCGCAGGGGGGCACGGATACGCAGTATTTT	CASRPQGGTDTQYF
TRBV7-3	TRBJ2-1	TRBD2	15	NA	TGTGCCAGCAGCTTAAACCTAGCGGGAAACAATGAGCAGTTCTTC	CASSLNLAGNNEQFF
TRBV12-3/TRBV12-4	TRBJ2-1	NA	13	once	TGTGCCAGCGGGAGAAAGGTTAATAATGAGCAGTTCTTC	CASGRKVNNEQFF
TRBV28	TRBJ1-4	NA	13	NA	TGTGCCAGCACTGGACAGAATAATGAAAAACTGTTTTTT	CASTGQNNEKLFF
TRBV18	TRBJ1-4	NA	14	NA	TGTGCCAGCTCACGAGGAGCAACTAATGAAAAACTGTTTTTT	CASSRGATNEKLFF
TRBV6-1	TRBJ1-3	NA	18	NA	TGTGCCAGCAGTGAAGTGTCGGGGGTCGCTCCCTCTGGAAACACCATATATTTT	CASSEVSGVAPSGNTIYF
TRBV24-1	TRBJ2-2	NA	14	NA	TGTGCCACCAGTGATCCGGGGGTTACCGGGGAGCTGTTTTTT	CATSDPGVTGELFF
TRBV27	TRBJ2-1	TRBD1	16	NA	TGTGCCAGCAGTTTACCCGGACAGGGAGCCTACAATGAGCAGTTCTTC	CASSLPGQGAYNEQFF
TRBV5-6	TRBJ2-7	TRBD1	15	NA	TGTGCCAGCAGCCCTGGGACAGGGGTAGCCTACGAGCAGTACTTC	CASSPGTGVAYEQYF
TRBV5-1	TRBJ2-3	NA	16	NA	TGCGCCAGCAGCCGGGGGCTAGCGGCCAGCACAGATACGCAGTATTTT	CASSRGLAASTDTQYF
TRBV5-4	TRBJ2-3	TRBD1	17	NA	TGTGCCAGCAGCGCGTCGGGGACAGGGGTCTCCACAGATACGCAGTATTTT	CASSASGTGVSTDTQYF
TRBV10-3	TRBJ2-3	NA	15	NA	TGTGCCATCAGCGGTGGCCGGAGTAGGACAGATACGCAGTATTTT	CAISGGRSRTDTQYF
TRBV7-2	TRBJ2-7	NA	14	NA	TGTGCCAGCAGCTTACAGGGGGGACCCTACGAGCAGTACTTC	CASSLQGGPYEQYF
TRBV30	TRBJ2-5	TRBD2	13	NA	TGTGCCTGGGATCTACTAGCGGGGGAGACCCAGTACTTC	CAWDLLAGETQYF
TRBV3-1/TRBV3-2	TRBJ2-1	TRBD2	15	NA	TGTGCCAGCAGCAATCTAGCGGGACAATACAATGAGCAGTTCTTC	CASSNLAGQYNEQFF
TRBV3-1/TRBV3-2	TRBJ2-3	NA	16	NA	TGTGCCAGCAGTCTCTGGAGGGGGCCGGGTGGAGATACGCAGTATTTT	CASSLWRGPGGDTQYF
TRBV6-1	TRBJ1-5	NA	19	NA	TGTGCCAGCAGTGGCGGGGGACGCACCGCAGGTTGGGGCAATCAGCCCCAGCATTTT	CASSGGGRTAGWGNQPQHF
TRBV27	TRBJ1-5	NA	15	few	TGTGCCAGCAGCCGGGATGGGTTAGGCAATCAGCCCCAGCATTTT	CASSRDGLGNQPQHF
TRBV6-2/TRBV6-3	TRBJ1-1	NA	15	once	TGTGCCAGCAGTTACGGCAGGGACATGAACACTGAAGCTTTCTTT	CASSYGRDMNTEAFF
TRBV5-5	TRBJ1-2	NA	16	NA	TGTGCCAGCAGCTTGCCCGACAGAGCTTGGATCTATGGCTACACCTTC	CASSLPDRAWIYGYTF
TRBV29-1	TRBJ2-7	TRBD2	14	NA	TGCAGCGTTGTGCCCCTAGCGGGATCCTACGAGCAGTACTTC	CSVVPLAGSYEQYF
TRBV4-3	TRBJ2-2	NA	14	many	TGCGCCAGCAGCCAAGACCATGAGCTCGGGGAGCTGTTTTTT	CASSQDHELGELFF
TRBV7-2	TRBJ2-2	TRBD2	15	NA	TGTGCCAGCAGCCTGACTAGCGGGATAGGCGGGGAGCTGTTTTTT	CASSLTSGIGGELFF
TRBV12-3/TRBV12-4	TRBJ1-1	NA	13	once	TGTGCCAGCAGACAGGTACCGAACACTGAAGCTTTCTTT	CASRQVPNTEAFF
TRBV25-1	TRBJ2-3	TRBD2	17	once	TGTGCCAGCAGTGACGGGGAGGGATTTGCTAGCACAGATACGCAGTATTTT	CASSDGEGFASTDTQYF
TRBV5-3	TRBJ2-1	TRBD1	16	NA	TGTGCCAGAAGCTCCATTCCGGACAGGTTTGGGGATGAGCAGTTCTTC	CARSSIPDRFGDEQFF
TRBV4-1	TRBJ1-5	NA	15	few	TGCGCCAGCAGCCAGAGCGTCGATGGCAATCAGCCCCAGCATTTT	CASSQSVDGNQPQHF
TRBV15	TRBJ1-2	NA	15	NA	TGTGCCACCAGCAGAGATCTGGGGGCGAACTATGGCTACACCTTC	CATSRDLGANYGYTF
TRBV7-2	TRBJ2-2	TRBD1	15	NA	TGTGCCAGCAGCTTTTCCAGGGGGCGAACCGGGGAGCTGTTTTTT	CASSFSRGRTGELFF
TRBV29-1	TRBJ2-3	TRBD2	13	NA	TGCAGCGTTGAAGAGGCTAGCGGGGTATCTCGGTATTTT	CSVEEASGVSRYF
TRBV7-3	TRBJ2-1	NA	12	NA	TGTGCCAGCAGCTTGGGCGGGACTGAGCAGTTCTTC	CASSLGGTEQFF
TRBV5-1	TRBJ2-5	TRBD1	17	NA	TGCGCCAGCAGCTTGGTCCCTCCGACAGGGGGCGCAGAGACCCAGTACTTC	CASSLVPPTGGAETQYF
TRBV5-1	TRBJ1-1	NA	13	few	TGCGCCAGCAGCTCCCGGCAGGGGACTGAAGCTTTCTTT	CASSSRQGTEAFF
TRBV15	TRBJ1-2	TRBD1	15	NA	TGTGCCACCAGCAGTTGGACAGGGGGTAACTATGGCTACACCTTC	CATSSWTGGNYGYTF
TRBV5-1	TRBJ2-1	TRBD2	21	NA	TGCGCCAGCAGCTCCCGGGGGGGACTAGCGGGAGGGCCTAGGACCTACAATGAGCAGTTCTTC	CASSSRGGLAGGPRTYNEQFF
TRBV7-2	TRBJ2-1	TRBD2	17	NA	TGTGCCAGCAGCCCTACTAGCGGGGGAGGCTCCTACAATGAGCAGTTCTTC	CASSPTSGGGSYNEQFF
TRBV6-6	TRBJ1-1	NA	13	NA	TGTGCCAGCAGTCCCCCGGGGAACACTGAAGCTTTCTTT	CASSPPGNTEAFF
TRBV7-9	TRBJ2-3	NA	12	NA	TGTGCCAGCAGCATCCTCACAGATACGCAGTATTTT	CASSILTDTQYF
TRBV3-1/TRBV3-2	TRBJ1-2	NA	14	few	TGTGCCAGCAGCCATCTAGGGGAGGACTATGGCTACACCTTC	CASSHLGEDYGYTF
TRBV11-2	TRBJ2-3	TRBD2	16	few	TGTGCCAGCAGAGGACTAGCGGGAGGGCCCTCAGATACGCAGTATTTT	CASRGLAGGPSDTQYF
TRBV7-9	TRBJ2-5	NA	15	once	TGTGCCAGCAGCTTGGCCGGGACTGACCAAGAGACCCAGTACTTC	CASSLAGTDQETQYF
TRBV19	TRBJ1-5	TRBD1	11	NA	TGTGCTTGTTCAGGGGGACAGCCCCAGCATTTT	CACSGGQPQHF
TRBV19	TRBJ1-5	NA	13	NA	TGTGCCAGTAGAGACACAAGGGGGCAGCCCCAGCATTTT	CASRDTRGQPQHF
TRBV19	TRBJ1-5	NA	13	few	TGTGCCAGTAGTATAAGCGACAATCAGCCCCAGCATTTT	CASSISDNQPQHF
TRBV30	TRBJ2-7	NA	15	NA	TGTGCCTGGAGTGTTGGCAGGATCTTCTCCTACGAGCAGTACTTC	CAWSVGRIFSYEQYF
TRBV9	TRBJ2-3	NA	17	NA	TGTGCCAGCAGCGTAGGAATTCTTCCCATTAGTTCGGATACGCAGTATTTT	CASSVGILPISSDTQYF
TRBV6-1	TRBJ2-7	NA	13	NA	TGTGCCAGCAGTGAAGGAGGGAAGGACGAGCAGTACTTC	CASSEGGKDEQYF